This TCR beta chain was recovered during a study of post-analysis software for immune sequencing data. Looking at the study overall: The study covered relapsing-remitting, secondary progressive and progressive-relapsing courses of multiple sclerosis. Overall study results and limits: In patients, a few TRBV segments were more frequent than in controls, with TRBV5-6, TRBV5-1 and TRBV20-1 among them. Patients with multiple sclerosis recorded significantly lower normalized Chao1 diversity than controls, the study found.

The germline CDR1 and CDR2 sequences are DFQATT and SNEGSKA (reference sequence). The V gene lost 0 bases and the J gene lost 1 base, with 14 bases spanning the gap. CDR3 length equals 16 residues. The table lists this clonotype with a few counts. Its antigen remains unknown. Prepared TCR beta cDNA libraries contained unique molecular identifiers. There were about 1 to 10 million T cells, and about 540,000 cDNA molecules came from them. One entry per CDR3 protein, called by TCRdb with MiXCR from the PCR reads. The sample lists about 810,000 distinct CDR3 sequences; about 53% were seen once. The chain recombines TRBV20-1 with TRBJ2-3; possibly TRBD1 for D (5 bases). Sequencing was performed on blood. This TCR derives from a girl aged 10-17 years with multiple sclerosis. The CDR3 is CSARDPGRVGTDTQYF. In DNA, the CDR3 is TGCAGTGCTAGAGATCCTGGCAGGGTGGGCACAGATACGCAGTATTTT.